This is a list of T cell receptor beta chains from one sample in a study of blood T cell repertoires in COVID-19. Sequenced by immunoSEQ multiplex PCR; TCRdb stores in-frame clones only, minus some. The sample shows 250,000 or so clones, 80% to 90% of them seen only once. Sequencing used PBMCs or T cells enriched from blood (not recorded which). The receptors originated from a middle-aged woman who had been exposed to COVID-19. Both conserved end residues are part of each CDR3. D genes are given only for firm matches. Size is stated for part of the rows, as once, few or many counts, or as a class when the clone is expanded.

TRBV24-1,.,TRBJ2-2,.,TGTGCCACCAGTAAATATGGGCTGAGCACCGGGGAGCTGTTTTTT,CATSKYGLSTGELFF
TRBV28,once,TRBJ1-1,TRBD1,TGTGCCAGCAGGCCCCGGGACAGCTACACTGAAGCTTTCTTT,CASRPRDSYTEAFF
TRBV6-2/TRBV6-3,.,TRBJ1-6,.,TGTGCCAGCAGTCCCGAGAGCTCCTATAATTCACCCCTCCACTTT,CASSPESSYNSPLHF
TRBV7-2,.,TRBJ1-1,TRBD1,TGTGCCAGCAGCTTATCCTCGACAGGGGTTCGGAGCACTGAAGCTTTCTTT,CASSLSSTGVRSTEAFF
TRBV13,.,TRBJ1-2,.,TGTGCCAGCAGCCCGGACTCCCGGGCCAACTATGGCTACACCTTC,CASSPDSRANYGYTF
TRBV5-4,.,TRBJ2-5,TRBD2,TGTGCCAGCAGCCCTGGGACTAGCGGAGGGGAAGAGACCCAGTACTTC,CASSPGTSGGEETQYF
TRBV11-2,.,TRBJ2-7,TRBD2,TGTGCCAGCAGCCTGGGACTAGCATACGAGCAGTACTTC,CASSLGLAYEQYF
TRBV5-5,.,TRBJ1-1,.,TGTGCCAGCAGCTTGGAACAGGGAGGGGCGGTAGTTTTCTTT,CASSLEQGGAVVFF
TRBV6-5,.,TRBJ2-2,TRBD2,TGTGCCAGCAGCCGGACTAGCGGGGAGCTGTTTTTT,CASSRTSGELFF
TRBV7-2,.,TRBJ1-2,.,TGTGCCAGCAGCTCGAACTCCGGGTTGTATGGCTACACCTTC,CASSSNSGLYGYTF
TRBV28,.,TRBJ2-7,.,TGTGCCAGCAGTTCCAGCGGACCCTACGAGCAGTACTTC,CASSSSGPYEQYF
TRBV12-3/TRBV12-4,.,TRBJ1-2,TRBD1,TGTGCCAGCAAACCCGACAGGGCCTATGGCTACACCTTC,CASKPDRAYGYTF
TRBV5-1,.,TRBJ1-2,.,TGTGCCAGCGGGCCCGAACCCCAGGGGTGGTATGGCTACACCTTC,CASGPEPQGWYGYTF
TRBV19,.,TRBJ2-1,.,TGTGCCAGTAGTAGTAGACAGCTCAACGGCGGGCAGTTCTTC,CASSSRQLNGGQFF
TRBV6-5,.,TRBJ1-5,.,TGTGCCAGCAGCCGGACATCTTATAGCAATCAGCCCCAGCATTTT,CASSRTSYSNQPQHF
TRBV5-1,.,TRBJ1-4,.,TGTGCCAGCAGCTTGACAGGTTTAGGGGAAAAACTGTTTTTT,CASSLTGLGEKLFF
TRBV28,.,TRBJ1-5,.,TGTGCCAGCAGTACTTATCCTCCGAGGGGGAATCAGCCCCAGCATTTT,CASSTYPPRGNQPQHF
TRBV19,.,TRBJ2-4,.,TGTGCCAGTAGTATCCTAATACAGGCCCGCAAAAACATTCAGTACTTC,CASSILIQARKNIQYF
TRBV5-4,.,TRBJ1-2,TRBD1,TGTGCCAGCAGCCGGAATTTGGACAGGGTGAATAACTATGGCTACACCTTC,CASSRNLDRVNNYGYTF
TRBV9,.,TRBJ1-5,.,TGTGCCAGCAGCGTAAACGGGAATCAGCCCCAGCATTTT,CASSVNGNQPQHF
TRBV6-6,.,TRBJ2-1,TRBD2,TGTGCCAGCAGACCGACGGGGGGAAGCTCCTACAATGAGCAGTTCTTC,CASRPTGGSSYNEQFF
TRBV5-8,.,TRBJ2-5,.,TGTGCCAGCAGCTTGGGGCAGCAAGAGACCCAGTACTTC,CASSLGQQETQYF
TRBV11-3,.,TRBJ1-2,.,TGTGCCAGCAGCTTAGATGGCGGAGGATATGGCTACACCTTT,CASSLDGGGYGYTF
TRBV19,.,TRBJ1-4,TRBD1,TGTGCCAGTAGACGGGACAGGGTTAATGAAAAACTGTTTTTT,CASRRDRVNEKLFF
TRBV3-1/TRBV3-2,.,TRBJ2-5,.,TGTGCCAGCAGCCAAGAGGAGGGACTCAGGTACCAAGAGACCCAGTACTTC,CASSQEEGLRYQETQYF
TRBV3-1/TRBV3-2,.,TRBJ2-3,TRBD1,TGTGCCAGCAGCCACGTATTCAGGGGGCGCCGCACAGATACGCAGTATTTT,CASSHVFRGRRTDTQYF
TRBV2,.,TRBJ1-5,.,TGTGCCAGCAGTGCCCAGGGGCTAAGCAATCAGCCCCAGCATTTT,CASSAQGLSNQPQHF
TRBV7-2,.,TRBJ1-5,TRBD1,TGTGCCAGCAGCTTACTCTCGACAGGGAATCAGCCCCAGCATTTT,CASSLLSTGNQPQHF
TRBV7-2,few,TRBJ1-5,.,TGTGCCAGCAGCACCATCGGGGGCAATCAGCCCCAGCATTTT,CASSTIGGNQPQHF
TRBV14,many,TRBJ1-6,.,TGTGCCAGCAGCCACAGTAATTCACCCCTCCACTTT,CASSHSNSPLHF
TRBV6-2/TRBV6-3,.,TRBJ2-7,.,TGTGCCAGCAGCTTACTCATGCACTACGAGCAGTACTTC,CASSLLMHYEQYF
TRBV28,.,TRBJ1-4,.,TGTGCCACCGAAGGGGGGGGATTTGGAACTAATGAAAAACTGTTTTTT,CATEGGGFGTNEKLFF
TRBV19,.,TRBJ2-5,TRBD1,TGTGCCAGTAGTATGAACAGGGGCGAGACCCAGTACTTC,CASSMNRGETQYF
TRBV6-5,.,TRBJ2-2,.,TGTGCCAGCAGTCTCCGAGGGTACACCGGGGAGCTGTTTTTT,CASSLRGYTGELFF
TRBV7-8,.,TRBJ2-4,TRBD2,TGTGCCAGCAGCTTAGTGAGCGGGGGGGGAAACATTCAGTACTTC,CASSLVSGGGNIQYF
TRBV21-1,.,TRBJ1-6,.,TGTGCCAGCCTCCGCCTCCACTTT,CASLRLHF
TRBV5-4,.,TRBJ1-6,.,TGTGCCAGCAGCTTGGACCAGGGGATGTCACCCCTCCACTTT,CASSLDQGMSPLHF
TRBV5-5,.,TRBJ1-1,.,TGTGCCAGCAGGATAAGTACAGTGAACACTGAAGCTTTCTTT,CASRISTVNTEAFF
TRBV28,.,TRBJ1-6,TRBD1,TGTGCCAGCAGTTTCGTGCGGGGACAGGTCTATAATTCACCCCTCCACTTT,CASSFVRGQVYNSPLHF
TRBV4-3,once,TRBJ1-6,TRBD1,TGCGCCAGCAGCCAACAGGGGGATAGTGGTTCACCCCTCCACTTT,CASSQQGDSGSPLHF
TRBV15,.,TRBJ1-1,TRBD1,TGTGCCACCAGCAGAGAGAGGATACAGGGGGTTTCTGAAGCTTTCTTT,CATSRERIQGVSEAFF
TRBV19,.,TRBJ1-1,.,TGTGCCAGTAGTATGACTGGGGGCGGGAACACTGAAGCTTTCTTT,CASSMTGGGNTEAFF
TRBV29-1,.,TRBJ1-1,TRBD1,TGCAGCTCCGGACAGGGGAACACTGAAGCTTTCTTT,CSSGQGNTEAFF
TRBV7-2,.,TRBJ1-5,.,TGTGCCAGCAGCCTTCAGGAGGGCAATCAGCCCCAGCATTTT,CASSLQEGNQPQHF
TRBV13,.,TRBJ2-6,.,TGTGCCAGCAGCTTAGAGACGGGGAACTCTGGGGCCAACGTCCTGACTTTC,CASSLETGNSGANVLTF
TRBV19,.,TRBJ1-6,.,TGTGCCGGAATGACAGCCCTTAGCTTATATAATTCACCCCTCCACTTT,CAGMTALSLYNSPLHF
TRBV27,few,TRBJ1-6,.,TGTGCCAGCAGCCTCCGGGACTCCTATAATTCACCCCTCCACTTT,CASSLRDSYNSPLHF
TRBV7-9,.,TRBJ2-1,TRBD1,TGTGCCAGCAGCCCAACCCCGAGACAGGGGTACAATGAGCAGTTCTTC,CASSPTPRQGYNEQFF
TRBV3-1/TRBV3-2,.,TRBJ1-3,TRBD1,TGTGCCAGCAGCAGACAGGGGAGCTCTGGAAACACCATATATTTT,CASSRQGSSGNTIYF
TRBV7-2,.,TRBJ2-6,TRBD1,TGTGCCAGCAGCTTAGTAGGGGCAGGGGGCTCTGGGGCCAACGTCCTGACTTTC,CASSLVGAGGSGANVLTF
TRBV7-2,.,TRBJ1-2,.,TGTGCCAGCAGCCACTCGCAAGATAACTATGGCTACACCTTC,CASSHSQDNYGYTF